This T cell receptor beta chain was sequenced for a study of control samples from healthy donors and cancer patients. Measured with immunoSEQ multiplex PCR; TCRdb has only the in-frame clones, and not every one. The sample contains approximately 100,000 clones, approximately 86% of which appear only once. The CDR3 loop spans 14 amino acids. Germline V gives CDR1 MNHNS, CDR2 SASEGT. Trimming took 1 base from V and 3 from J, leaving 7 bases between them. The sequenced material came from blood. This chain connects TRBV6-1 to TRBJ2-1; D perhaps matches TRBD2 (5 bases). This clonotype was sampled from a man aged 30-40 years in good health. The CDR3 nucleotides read TGTGCCAGCAGTGAAGTTGCGGGCTACAATGAGCAGTTCTTC. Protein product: CASSEVAGYNEQFF.